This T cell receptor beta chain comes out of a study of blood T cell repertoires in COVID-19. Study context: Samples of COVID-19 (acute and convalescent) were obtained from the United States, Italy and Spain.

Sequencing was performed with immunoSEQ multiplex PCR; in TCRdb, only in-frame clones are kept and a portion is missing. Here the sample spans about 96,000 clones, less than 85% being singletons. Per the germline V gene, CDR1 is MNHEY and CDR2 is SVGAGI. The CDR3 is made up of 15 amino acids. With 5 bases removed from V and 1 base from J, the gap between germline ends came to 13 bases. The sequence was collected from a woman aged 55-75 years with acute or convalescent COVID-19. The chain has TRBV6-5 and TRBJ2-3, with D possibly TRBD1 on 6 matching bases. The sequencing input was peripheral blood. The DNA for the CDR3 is TGTGCCAGCAGTCCACAGGGAACGCGCACAGATACGCAGTATTTT. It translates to CASSPQGTRTDTQYF.